This TCR beta chain was recovered during a study of early T cells in non-severe SARS-CoV-2 infection. Study background: Chains were not paired, and sequencing was done on bulk RNA from unsorted whole blood.

The TCR library protocol attached unique molecular identifiers to the individual cDNA molecules. TCRdb analysed the 5' RACE reads with MiXCR anew, one entry per CDR3 protein. The sample yields about 54,000 distinct CDR3 sequences, 6.5% to 7.5% seen once. This clonotype was counted only a few times. The V end lost 2 bases, the J end lost 4 bases, and 17 bases lay between the germline ends. Per the germline V gene, CDR1 is WSHSY and CDR2 is SAAADI. The CDR3 runs to 16 residues. The rearrangement uses TRBV10-2 and TRBJ2-5; tentatively, D is TRBD1 (7 bases). This TCR was recovered from an adult who was a healthcare worker with PCR-confirmed SARS-CoV-2 infection or an uninfected control (not recorded which). Sequences were derived from whole blood, sampled at baseline. The CDR3 is CASSEVLEGAGETQYF. The CDR3 DNA follows: TGCGCCAGCAGTGAGGTTTTGGAGGGGGCGGGAGAGACCCAGTACTTC.